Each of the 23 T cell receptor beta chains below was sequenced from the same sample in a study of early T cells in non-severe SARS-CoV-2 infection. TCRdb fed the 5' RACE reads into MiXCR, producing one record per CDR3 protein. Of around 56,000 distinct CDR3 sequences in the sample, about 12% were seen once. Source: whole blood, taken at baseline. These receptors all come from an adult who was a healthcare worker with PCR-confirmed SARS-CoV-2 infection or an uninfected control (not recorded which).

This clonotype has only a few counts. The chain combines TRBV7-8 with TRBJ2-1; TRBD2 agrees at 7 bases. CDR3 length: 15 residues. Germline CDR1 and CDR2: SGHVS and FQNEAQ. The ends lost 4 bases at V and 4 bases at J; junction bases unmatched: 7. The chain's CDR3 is CASSSRETAYNEQFF. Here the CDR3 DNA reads TGTGCCAGCAGCTCGCGGGAGACGGCGTACAATGAGCAGTTCTTC.

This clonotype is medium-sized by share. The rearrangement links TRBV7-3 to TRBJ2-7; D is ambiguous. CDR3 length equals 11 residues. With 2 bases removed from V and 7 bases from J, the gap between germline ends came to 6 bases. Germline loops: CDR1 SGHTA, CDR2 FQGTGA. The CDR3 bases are TGTGCCAGCAGCTTAGGGCGGGAGCAGTACTTC. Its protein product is CASSLGREQYF. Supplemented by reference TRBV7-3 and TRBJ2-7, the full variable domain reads GAGVSQTPSNKVTEKGKYVELRCDPISGHTALYWYRQSLGQGPEFLIYFQGTGAADDSGLPNDRFFAVRPEGSVSTLKIQRTERGDSAVYLCASSLGREQYFGPGTRLTVT.

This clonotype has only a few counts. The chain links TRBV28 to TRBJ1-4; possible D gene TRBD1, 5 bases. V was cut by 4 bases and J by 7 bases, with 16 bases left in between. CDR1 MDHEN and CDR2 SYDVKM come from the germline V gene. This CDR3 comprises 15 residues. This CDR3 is CASSSIRGEREKLFF. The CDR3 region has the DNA TGTGCCAGCAGTTCAATTCGGGGGGAACGTGAAAAACTGTTTTTT. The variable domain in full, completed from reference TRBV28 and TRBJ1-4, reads DVKVTQSSRYLVKRTGEKVFLECVQDMDHENMFWYRQDPGLGLRLIYFSYDVKMKEKGDIPEGYSVSREKKERFSLILESASTNQTSMYLCASSSIRGEREKLFFGSGTQLSVL.

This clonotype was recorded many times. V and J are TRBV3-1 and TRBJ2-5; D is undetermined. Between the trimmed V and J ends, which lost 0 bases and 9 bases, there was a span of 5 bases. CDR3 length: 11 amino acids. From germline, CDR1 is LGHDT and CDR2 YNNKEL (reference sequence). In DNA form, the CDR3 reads TGTGCCAGCAGCCAAGATTTCCCCCAGTACTTC. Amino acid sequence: CASSQDFPQYF.

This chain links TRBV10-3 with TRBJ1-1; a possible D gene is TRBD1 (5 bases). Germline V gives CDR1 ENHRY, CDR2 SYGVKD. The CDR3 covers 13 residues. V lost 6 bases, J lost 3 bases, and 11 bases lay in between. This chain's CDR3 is CAIRIKGDTEAFF. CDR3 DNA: TGTGCCATCAGGATAAAAGGGGACACTGAAGCTTTCTTT.

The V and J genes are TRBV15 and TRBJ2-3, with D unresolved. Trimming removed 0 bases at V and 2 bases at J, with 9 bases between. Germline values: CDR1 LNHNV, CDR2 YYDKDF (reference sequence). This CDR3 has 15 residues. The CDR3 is CATSRDERHTDTQYF. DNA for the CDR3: TGTGCCACCAGCAGAGATGAGCGTCACACAGATACGCAGTATTTT. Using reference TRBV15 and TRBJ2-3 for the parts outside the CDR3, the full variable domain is DAMVIQNPRYQVTQFGKPVTLSCSQTLNHNVMYWYQQKSSQAPKLLFHYYDKDFNNEADTPDNFQSRRPNTSFCFLDIRSPGLGDTAMYLCATSRDERHTDTQYFGPGTRLTVL.

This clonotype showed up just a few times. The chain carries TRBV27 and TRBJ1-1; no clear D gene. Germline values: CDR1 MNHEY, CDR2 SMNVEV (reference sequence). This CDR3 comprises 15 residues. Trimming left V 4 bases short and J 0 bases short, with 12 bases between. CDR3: CASSSWDLMNTEAFF. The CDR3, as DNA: TGTGCCAGCAGTTCATGGGATCTCATGAACACTGAAGCTTTCTTT.

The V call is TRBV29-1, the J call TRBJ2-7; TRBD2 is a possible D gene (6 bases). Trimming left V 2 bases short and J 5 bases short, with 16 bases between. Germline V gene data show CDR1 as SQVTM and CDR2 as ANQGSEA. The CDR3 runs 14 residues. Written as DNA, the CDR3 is TGCAGCGTTGAATTGGCGGGGTACTCGGACGAGCAGTACTTC. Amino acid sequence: CSVELAGYSDEQYF.

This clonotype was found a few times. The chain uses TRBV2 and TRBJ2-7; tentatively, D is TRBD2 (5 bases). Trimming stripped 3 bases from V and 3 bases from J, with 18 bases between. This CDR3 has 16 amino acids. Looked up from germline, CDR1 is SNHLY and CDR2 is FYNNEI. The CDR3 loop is CASSDPRGLARYEQYF. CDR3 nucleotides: TGTGCCAGCAGTGACCCCCGTGGCCTAGCTCGCTACGAGCAGTACTTC.

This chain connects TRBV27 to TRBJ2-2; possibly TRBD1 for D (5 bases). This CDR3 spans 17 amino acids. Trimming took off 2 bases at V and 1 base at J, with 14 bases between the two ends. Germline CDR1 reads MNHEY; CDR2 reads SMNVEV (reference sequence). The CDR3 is CASSLLVRQRNTGELFF. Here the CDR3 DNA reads TGTGCCAGCAGTTTACTCGTCCGACAGAGGAACACCGGGGAGCTGTTTTTT.

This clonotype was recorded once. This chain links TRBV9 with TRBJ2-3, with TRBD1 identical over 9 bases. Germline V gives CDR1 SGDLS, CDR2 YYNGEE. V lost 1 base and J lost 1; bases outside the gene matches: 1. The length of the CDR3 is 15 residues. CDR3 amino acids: CASSVWTGGTDTQYF. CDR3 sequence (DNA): TGTGCCAGCAGCGTATGGACAGGGGGCACAGATACGCAGTATTTT.

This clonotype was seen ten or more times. The CDR3 here is CATSRASTDTQYF. The CDR3 DNA follows: TGTGCCACCAGCAGAGCCAGCACAGATACGCAGTATTTT. This chain connects TRBV15 to TRBJ2-3, with unresolved D. Germline values: CDR1 LNHNV, CDR2 YYDKDF (reference sequence). Trimming took 1 base from V and 0 from J, leaving 2 bases between them. The CDR3 runs 13 residues.

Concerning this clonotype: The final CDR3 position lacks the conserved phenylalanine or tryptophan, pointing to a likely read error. In DNA, the CDR3 is TGTGCCAGCAGTAGGACAGTTGTTAGTAATTCACCCCTCCACTAT. It specifies CASSRTVVSNSPLHY. V is TRBV6-5 and J is TRBJ1-6; a weak D match, TRBD1 (6 bases). V was shortened by 5 bases and J by 6 bases, with 14 bases between the two germline ends. The CDR3 runs 15 residues. Germline lookup yields CDR1 MNHEY and CDR2 SVGAGI.

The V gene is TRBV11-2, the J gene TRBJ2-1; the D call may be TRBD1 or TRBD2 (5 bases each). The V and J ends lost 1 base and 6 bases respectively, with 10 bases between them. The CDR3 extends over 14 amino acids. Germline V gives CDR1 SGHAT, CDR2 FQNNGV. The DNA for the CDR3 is TGTGCCAGCAGCTTAGCCCCAGGGACCAATGAGCAGTTCTTC. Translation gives CASSLAPGTNEQFF.

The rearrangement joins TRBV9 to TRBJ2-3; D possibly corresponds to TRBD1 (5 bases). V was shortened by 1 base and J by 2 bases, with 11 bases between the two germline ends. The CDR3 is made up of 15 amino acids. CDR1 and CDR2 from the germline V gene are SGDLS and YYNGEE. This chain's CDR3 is CASSVTGTITDTQYF. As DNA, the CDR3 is TGTGCCAGCAGCGTAACAGGTACCATCACAGATACGCAGTATTTT.

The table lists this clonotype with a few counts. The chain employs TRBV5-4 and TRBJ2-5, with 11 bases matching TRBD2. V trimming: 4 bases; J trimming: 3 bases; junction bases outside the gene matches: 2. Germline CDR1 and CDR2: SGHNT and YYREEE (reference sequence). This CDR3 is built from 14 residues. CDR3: CASSKGLAEETQYF. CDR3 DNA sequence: TGTGCCAGCAGCAAGGGACTAGCGGAAGAGACCCAGTACTTC.

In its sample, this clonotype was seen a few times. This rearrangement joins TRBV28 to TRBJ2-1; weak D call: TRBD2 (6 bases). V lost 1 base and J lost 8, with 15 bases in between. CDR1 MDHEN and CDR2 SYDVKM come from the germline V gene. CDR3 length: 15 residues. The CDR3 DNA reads TGTGCCAGCAGTTTATATGGGCTAACGGGGGATGAGCAGTTCTTC. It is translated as CASSLYGLTGDEQFF. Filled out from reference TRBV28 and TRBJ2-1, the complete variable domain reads DVKVTQSSRYLVKRTGEKVFLECVQDMDHENMFWYRQDPGLGLRLIYFSYDVKMKEKGDIPEGYSVSREKKERFSLILESASTNQTSMYLCASSLYGLTGDEQFFGPGTRLTVL.

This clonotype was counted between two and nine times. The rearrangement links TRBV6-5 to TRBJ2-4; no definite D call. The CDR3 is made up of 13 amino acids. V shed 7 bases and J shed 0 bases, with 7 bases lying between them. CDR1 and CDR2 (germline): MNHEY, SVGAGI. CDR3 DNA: TGTGCCAGCACCGGCATAGCCAAAAACATTCAGTACTTC. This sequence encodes CASTGIAKNIQYF.

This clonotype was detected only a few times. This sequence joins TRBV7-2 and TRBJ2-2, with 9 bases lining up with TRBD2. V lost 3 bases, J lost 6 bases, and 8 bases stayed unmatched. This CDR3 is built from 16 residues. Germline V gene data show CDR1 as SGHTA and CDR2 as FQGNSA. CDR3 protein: CASSFSGRTVPGELFF. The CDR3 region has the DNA TGTGCCAGCAGCTTCAGCGGGAGGACGGTCCCCGGGGAGCTGTTTTTT.

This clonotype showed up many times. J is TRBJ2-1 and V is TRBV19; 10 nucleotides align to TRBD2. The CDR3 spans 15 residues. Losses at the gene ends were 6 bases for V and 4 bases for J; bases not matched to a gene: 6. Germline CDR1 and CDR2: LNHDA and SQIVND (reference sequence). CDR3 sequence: CASSTGLAAYNEQFF. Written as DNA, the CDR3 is TGTGCCAGTAGCACTGGACTAGCGGCATACAATGAGCAGTTCTTC.

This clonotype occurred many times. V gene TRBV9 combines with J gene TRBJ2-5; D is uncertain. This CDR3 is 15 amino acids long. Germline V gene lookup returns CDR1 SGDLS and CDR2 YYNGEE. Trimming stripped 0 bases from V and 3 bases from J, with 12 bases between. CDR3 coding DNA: TGTGCCAGCAGCGTAGGGCCCTGGGGAAAAGAGACCCAGTACTTC. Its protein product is CASSVGPWGKETQYF.

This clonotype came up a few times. The CDR3 protein is CASSIPTGGKTEAFF. The CDR3 coding sequence is TGTGCCAGTAGTATCCCGACAGGGGGGAAAACTGAAGCTTTCTTT. The chain uses TRBV19 and TRBJ1-1; 9 bases are shared with TRBD1. Per the germline V gene, CDR1 is LNHDA and CDR2 is SQIVND (reference sequence). This CDR3 is 15 amino acids long. Unmatched junction bases numbered 7, after V lost 3 bases and J lost 5 bases.

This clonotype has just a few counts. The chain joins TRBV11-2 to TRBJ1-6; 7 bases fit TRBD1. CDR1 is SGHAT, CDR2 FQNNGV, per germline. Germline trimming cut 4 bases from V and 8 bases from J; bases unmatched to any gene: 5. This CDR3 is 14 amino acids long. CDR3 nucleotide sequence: TGTGCCAGCAGCTCCGCAGGGGGGGATTCACCCCTCCACTTT. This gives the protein CASSSAGGDSPLHF.